The clone carrying this TCR beta chain appeared once. The entry originates in a study of blood T cell repertoires in COVID-19. Across the study: Collection of acute and convalescent COVID-19 samples took place in the United States, Italy and Spain. T cells, B-cell-depleted T cells, or PBMCs provided the cDNA or gDNA that served as material.

Participant age was roughly 18 to 90 years, and participants resided in fewer than 30 US areas. Resolution of symptoms, clearance, or two negative PCRs was present in recovered Cohort 3 donors. The data were produced by immunoSEQ multiplex PCR, yet TCRdb's version contains in-frame clones alone and is incomplete. The top ten clones hold about 1.7% of a sample with nearly 400,000 clones, roughly 90% of them seen once. V gave up 2 bases and J gave up 6 bases; unmatched junction bases: 4. CDR1 SSHAT and CDR2 FNYEAQ come from the germline V gene (reference sequence). This CDR3 comprises 15 residues. Sequencing input: PBMCs or T cells enriched from blood (not recorded which). The chain carries TRBV7-7 and TRBJ2-1; 10 nucleotides match TRBD2. The clonotype was recovered from a woman aged 25-40 years who had recovered from COVID-19. The CDR3 sequence is CASSLLAGEGNEQFF. The CDR3 region has the DNA TGTGCCAGCAGCTTACTAGCGGGAGAGGGCAATGAGCAGTTCTTC.